The 30 T cell receptor beta chains listed next were all sequenced from one sample in a study of blood T cell repertoires in COVID-19. Profiled with immunoSEQ multiplex PCR; TCRdb holds only in-frame clones, not every one. Altogether about 180,000 clones are present, approximately 88% being singletons, with the ten largest covering 9%. The specimen sequenced was PBMCs or T cells enriched from blood (not recorded which). The receptors were sampled from a woman aged 18-29 years who had recovered from COVID-19.

The chain uses TRBV20-1 and TRBJ2-3; tentative D call: TRBD2 (5 bases). Trimming left V 3 bases short and J 5 bases short, with 15 bases between. CDR1 DFQATT and CDR2 SNEGSKA come from the germline V gene (reference sequence). The length of the CDR3 is 14 residues. Here the CDR3 reads CSASWVGEVDTQYF. The CDR3 region has the DNA TGCAGTGCTAGTTGGGTGGGAGAAGTAGATACGCAGTATTTT.

The rearrangement uses TRBV29-1 and TRBJ1-6; TRBD1 aligns across 8 bases. The CDR3 covers 13 residues. After removal of 6 bases from V and 8 bases from J, the junction contained 6 bases not matched to a gene. Germline CDR1 SQVTM, CDR2 ANQGSEA. CDR3 protein: CSVAGQADSPLHF. The CDR3 DNA reads TGCAGCGTCGCGGGACAGGCGGATTCACCCCTCCACTTT.

V gene TRBV10-1 combines with J gene TRBJ1-4; perhaps TRBD1 as D (6 bases). The V end was cut by 10 bases, the J end by 9 bases, with 18 bases between. This CDR3 region has 13 residues. Germline V gene sequence: CDR1 WNHNN, CDR2 SYGVQD (reference sequence). The CDR3 DNA reads TGCGCCATCTCCCGGGACAACGGGAAAAAACTGTTTTTT. The encoded protein is CAISRDNGKKLFF.

The chain carries TRBV9 and TRBJ2-5; 9 nucleotides align to TRBD2. The CDR3 is 17 amino acids. The V segment lost 2 bases and the J segment 1 base; nucleotides outside the gene matches: 9. The germline CDR1 and CDR2 sequences are SGDLS and YYNGEE. The CDR3 region has the DNA TGTGCCAGCAGCGTGAGGTGGACTAGCGATTTCCAAGAGACCCAGTACTTC. Its translation is CASSVRWTSDFQETQYF.

The rearrangement uses TRBV7-2 and TRBJ2-3; 12 bases are a match to TRBD2. V dropped 1 base and J dropped 1; count of bases not matched to a gene: 0. CDR1 and CDR2 (germline): SGHTA, FQGNSA. The CDR3 covers 16 residues. The CDR3, as DNA: TGTGCCAGCAGCTTAGGACTAGCGGGGGGCACAGATACGCAGTATTTT. Translated: CASSLGLAGGTDTQYF.

The V gene is TRBV3-1 (or the pseudogene TRBV3-2), the J gene TRBJ1-4, with D maybe TRBD1 (5 bases). CDR1 and CDR2 from the germline V gene are LGHDT and YNNKEL (reference sequence). This CDR3 has 15 amino acids. Trimming left V 4 bases short and J 5 bases short, with 14 bases between. The CDR3 region is CASSPRAGGNEKLFF. CDR3 bases: TGTGCCAGCAGCCCGCGGGCCGGGGGAAATGAAAAACTGTTTTTT.

The V and J genes are TRBV5-6 and TRBJ1-1; 7 bases are shared with TRBD1. V shed 5 bases, J shed 5 bases, and the junction held 9 bases outside the gene matches. The CDR3 is made up of 14 amino acids. CDR1 is SGHDT, CDR2 YYEEEE, per germline. The CDR3 coding sequence is TGTGCCAGCAGACGAGAGGGGGCAGTTACTGAAGCTTTCTTT. Translation: CASRREGAVTEAFF.

The V and J genes are TRBV5-1 and TRBJ1-1; TRBD1 is a possible D gene (6 bases). Germline CDR1 is SGHRS and CDR2 is YFSETQ. The CDR3 contains 15 residues. Trimming pared 4 bases from V and 7 bases from J, leaving 20 bases between. The CDR3: CASSPTEGVYGEAFF. In nucleotides, the CDR3 is TGCGCCAGCAGCCCCACCGAGGGGGTCTACGGTGAAGCTTTCTTT. Full variable domain (rest looked up from reference TRBV5-1 and TRBJ1-1): KAGVTQTPRYLIKTRGQQVTLSCSPISGHRSVSWYQQTPGQGLQFLFEYFSETQRNKGNFPGRFSGRQFSNSRSEMNVSTLELGDSALYLCASSPTEGVYGEAFFGQGTRLTVV.

The V gene is TRBV29-1, the J gene TRBJ1-2, with 7 bases aligning to TRBD1. V gave up 7 bases and J gave up 6 bases; unmatched junction bases: 8. CDR3 length: 12 amino acids. Germline CDR1 is SQVTM and CDR2 is ANQGSEA. CDR3 bases: TGCAGCGCAAGACAGGGTGGGGATGGCTACACCTTC. Its translation is CSARQGGDGYTF.

The chain joins TRBV5-1 to TRBJ2-5, with 9 bases identical to TRBD2. Germline V lookup: CDR1 SGHRS, CDR2 YFSETQ. The CDR3 totals 13 residues. After removal of 7 bases from V and 4 bases from J, the junction contained 5 bases not matched to a gene. The CDR3 spells CASGELAGETQYF. CDR3 coding DNA: TGCGCCAGCGGAGAACTAGCGGGAGAGACCCAGTACTTC. Looking up the rest from reference TRBV5-1 and TRBJ2-5 gives the full variable domain: KAGVTQTPRYLIKTRGQQVTLSCSPISGHRSVSWYQQTPGQGLQFLFEYFSETQRNKGNFPGRFSGRQFSNSRSEMNVSTLELGDSALYLCASGELAGETQYFGPGTRLLVL.

V gene TRBV7-9 combines with J gene TRBJ1-1; D is ambiguous. The length of the CDR3 is 13 residues. Deletions cut 10 bases from V and 2 bases from J, with 14 bases between. The germline V gene encodes CDR1 SEHNR and CDR2 FQNEAQ (reference sequence). The CDR3 reads CATEREKNTEAFF. The DNA of the CDR3 is TGTGCCACCGAAAGAGAAAAAAACACTGAAGCTTTCTTT.

The V and J genes are TRBV27 and TRBJ1-6, with a weak D call TRBD1 (5 bases). Trimming stripped 4 bases from V and 3 bases from J, with 13 bases between. The CDR3 loop spans 16 amino acids. In germline, CDR1 is MNHEY, CDR2 SMNVEV (reference sequence). The CDR3 spells CASSSGGFHYNSPLHF. The CDR3 region has the DNA TGTGCCAGCAGTTCCGGGGGGTTCCACTATAATTCACCCCTCCACTTT.

CDR3 sequence (DNA): TGTGCCAGCAGTTCGATTTCGGTCTCTGGAAACACCATATATTTT. Residues: CASSSISVSGNTIYF. The chain uses TRBV28 and TRBJ1-3; D remains ambiguous. V lost 4 bases, J lost 0 bases, and 10 bases lay in between. CDR1 MDHEN and CDR2 SYDVKM come from the germline V gene. The CDR3 runs 15 residues. Full variable domain (rest looked up from reference TRBV28 and TRBJ1-3): DVKVTQSSRYLVKRTGEKVFLECVQDMDHENMFWYRQDPGLGLRLIYFSYDVKMKEKGDIPEGYSVSREKKERFSLILESASTNQTSMYLCASSSISVSGNTIYFGEGSWLTVV.

The chain joins TRBV10-1 to TRBJ1-3; D call uncertain. This CDR3 has 13 residues. Trimming stripped 4 bases from V and 0 bases from J, with 4 bases between. The germline CDR1 and CDR2 sequences are WNHNN and SYGVQD (reference sequence). This CDR3 reads CASSAYSGNTIYF. Here the CDR3 DNA reads TGCGCCAGCAGTGCGTACTCTGGAAACACCATATATTTT.

J is TRBJ2-7 and V is TRBV3-1 (or the pseudogene TRBV3-2); weak D call: TRBD2 (5 bases). The V end was cut by 2 bases, the J end by 4 bases, with 21 bases between. Germline loops: CDR1 LGHDT, CDR2 YNNKEL (reference sequence). This CDR3 is 17 amino acids long. Here the CDR3 DNA reads TGTGCCAGCAGCCAATTAGAGGACTCAAAAGGAACTTACGAGCAGTACTTC. It is translated as CASSQLEDSKGTYEQYF.

This chain joins TRBV4-1 and TRBJ1-6; 11 bases map to TRBD1. Germline assignment: CDR1 MGHRA and CDR2 YSYEKL. V gave up 3 bases and J gave up 8 bases; unmatched junction bases: 12. The CDR3 loop spans 18 amino acids. The CDR3: CASSHRWDRGEADSPLHF. For the CDR3, the DNA is TGCGCCAGCAGCCATAGATGGGACAGGGGGGAAGCGGATTCACCCCTCCACTTT.

The chain is built from TRBV19 and TRBJ2-3, with 10 bases that match TRBD2. The CDR3 extends over 18 amino acids. Trimming at V came to 10 bases and at J to 2 bases, leaving 18 bases not matched to a gene. CDR1 and CDR2 (germline): LNHDA, SQIVND (reference sequence). The CDR3 DNA reads TGTGCCACGGGCGGCTTAGCGGGAGGCGAACGATTCACAGATACGCAGTATTTT. It codes for CATGGLAGGERFTDTQYF.

On this clone: Other DNA sequences in the sample encode the same CDR3. V usage is TRBV30 and J usage is TRBJ2-7, with 8 bases identical to TRBD1. The CDR3 has 13 residues. The germline gives CDR1 GTSNPN, CDR2 SVGIG (reference sequence). The trim removed 0 bases at V and 6 bases at J, leaving 4 bases unmatched. The CDR3 reads CAWSVQGAGEQYF. CDR3 nucleotides: TGTGCCTGGAGTGTGCAGGGGGCGGGCGAGCAGTACTTC.

V and J are TRBV6-5 and TRBJ1-2; no reliable D call. The CDR3 covers 11 residues. Trimming shortened V by 6 bases and J by 8 bases, and 10 bases separated the two germline ends. The V gene's germline CDR1 is MNHEY and CDR2 SVGAGI. CDR3 bases: TGTGCCAGCAGCGCCACGGGGGGCTACACCTTC. It encodes CASSATGGYTF.

The chain combines TRBV5-6 with TRBJ1-1; D unresolved. V was pared by 4 bases and J by 3 bases, with 7 bases between. Germline CDR1 reads SGHDT; CDR2 reads YYEEEE. The CDR3 has 12 residues. The CDR3 protein is CASSRDDTEAFF. In DNA form, the CDR3 reads TGTGCCAGCAGCCGGGATGACACTGAAGCTTTCTTT.

The chain combines TRBV2 with TRBJ2-1; D is perhaps TRBD2 (6 bases). With 7 bases removed from V and 10 bases from J, the gap between germline ends came to 11 bases. The CDR3 totals 11 residues. Germline assignment: CDR1 SNHLY and CDR2 FYNNEI. CDR3 coding DNA: TGTGCCAGCAAGGACTACGCCGAGCAGTTCTTC. Residues: CASKDYAEQFF.

The chain carries TRBV7-2 and TRBJ2-3, with 7 bases fitting TRBD1. Germline V gene lookup returns CDR1 SGHTA and CDR2 FQGNSA. This CDR3 is 16 amino acids long. Trimming at V came to 5 bases and at J to 3 bases, leaving 11 bases not matched to a gene. CDR3 residues: CASSKSTGSGTDTQYF. In DNA form, the CDR3 reads TGTGCCAGCAGCAAGTCGACAGGGTCCGGTACAGATACGCAGTATTTT. Based on the CDR3 plus reference TRBV7-2 and TRBJ2-3, the full variable domain is GAGVSQSPSNKVTEKGKDVELRCDPISGHTALYWYRQSLGQGLEFLIYFQGNSAPDKSGLPSDRFSAERTGGSVSTLTIQRTQQEDSAVYLCASSKSTGSGTDTQYFGPGTRLTVL.

The rearrangement uses TRBV15 and TRBJ1-2; 7 bases align to TRBD1. Losses at the gene ends were 3 bases for V and 8 bases for J; bases not matched to a gene: 9. CDR1 is LNHNV and CDR2 is YYDKDF in the germline V gene (reference sequence). CDR3 length equals 14 residues. CDR3 amino acids: CATSSRATGVGYTF. CDR3 bases: TGTGCCACCAGCAGTCGCGCCACAGGGGTCGGCTACACCTTC.

The chain is built from TRBV5-8 and TRBJ2-3, with 7 bases matching TRBD1. The germline CDR1 and CDR2 sequences are SGHTS and YDEGEE. This CDR3 has 11 amino acids. V gave up 5 bases and J gave up 9 bases; unmatched junction bases: 3. CDR3 sequence (DNA): TGTGCCAGCAGAGACAGGGAGACGCAGTATTTT. Protein sequence: CASRDRETQYF. The full variable domain, in which reference TRBV5-8 and TRBJ2-3 provide the parts outside the CDR3, is EAGVTQSPTHLIKTRGQQATLRCSPISGHTSVYWYQQALGLGLQFLLWYDEGEERNRGNFPPRFSGRQFPNYSSELNVNALELEDSALYLCASRDRETQYFGPGTRLTVL.

Only a few counts were recorded for this clone. The gene calls are TRBV28 and TRBJ2-2, with no clear D. There are 13 residues in the CDR3. Germline CDR1 is MDHEN and CDR2 is SYDVKM. Trimming shortened V by 8 bases and J by 5 bases, and 12 bases separated the two germline ends. In DNA, the CDR3 is TGTGCCAGCTTCGCCTTAGAGACCGGGGAGCTGTTTTTT. Translated: CASFALETGELFF.

The gene calls are TRBV6-5 and TRBJ2-2, with a weak D call TRBD1 (6 bases). This CDR3 has 15 amino acids. The germline gives CDR1 MNHEY, CDR2 SVGAGI. V shed 6 bases and J shed 2 bases, with 13 bases lying between them. CDR3 DNA sequence: TGTGCCAGCAGCATCCGGGACACTAACACCGGGGAGCTGTTTTTT. Protein sequence: CASSIRDTNTGELFF.

This chain connects TRBV28 to TRBJ1-2; D possibly corresponds to TRBD1 (6 bases). This CDR3 spans 15 amino acids. Germline CDR1 is MDHEN and CDR2 is SYDVKM. V dropped 6 bases and J dropped 1 base, with 15 bases sitting between them. The CDR3 reads CASSSGTPFNYGYTF. In nucleotides, the CDR3 is TGTGCCAGCAGCTCCGGGACACCTTTTAACTATGGCTACACCTTC.

The chain has TRBV5-1 and TRBJ2-7, with D perhaps TRBD1 (5 bases). CDR1 is SGHRS and CDR2 is YFSETQ in the germline V gene. V lost 4 bases and J 1 base, leaving 12 bases between the germline ends. The CDR3 consists of 14 residues. The CDR3 DNA reads as TGCGCCAGCAGCATGCGACAGCAATCCTACGAGCAGTACTTC. Its translation: CASSMRQQSYEQYF.

The genes are TRBV7-2 and TRBJ1-4; D gene uncertain. The CDR3 loop spans 14 amino acids. The germline V and J ends were trimmed by 3 bases and 2 bases, with 7 bases remaining between them. Germline values: CDR1 SGHTA, CDR2 FQGNSA. CDR3 sequence: CASSLQATNEKLFF. Written as DNA, the CDR3 is TGTGCCAGCAGCTTGCAGGCCACTAATGAAAAACTGTTTTTT.

The V and J genes are TRBV4-2 and TRBJ2-1, with 9 bases fitting TRBD2. The CDR3 runs 16 residues. Losses at the gene ends were 1 base for V and 8 bases for J; bases not matched to a gene: 9. Germline CDR1 LGHNA, CDR2 YNFKEQ. As DNA, the CDR3 is TGTGCCAGCAGCCAAGCAAACTTGGCGGGGGGGTATGAGCAGTTCTTC. This encodes CASSQANLAGGYEQFF.